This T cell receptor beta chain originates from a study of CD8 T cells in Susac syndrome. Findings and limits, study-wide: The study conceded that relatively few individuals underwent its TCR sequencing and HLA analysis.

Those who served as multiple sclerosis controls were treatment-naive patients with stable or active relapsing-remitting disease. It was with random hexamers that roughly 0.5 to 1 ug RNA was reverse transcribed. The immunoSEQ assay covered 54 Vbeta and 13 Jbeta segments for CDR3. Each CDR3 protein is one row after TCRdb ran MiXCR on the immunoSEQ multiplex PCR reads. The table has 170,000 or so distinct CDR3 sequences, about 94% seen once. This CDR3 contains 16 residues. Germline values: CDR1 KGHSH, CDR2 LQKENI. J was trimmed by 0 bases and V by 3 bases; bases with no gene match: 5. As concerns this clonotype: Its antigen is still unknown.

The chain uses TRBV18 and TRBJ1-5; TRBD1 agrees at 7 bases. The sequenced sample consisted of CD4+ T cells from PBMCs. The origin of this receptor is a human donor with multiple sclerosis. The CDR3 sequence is CASSPGTVNSNQPQHF. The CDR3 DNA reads TGTGCCAGCTCACCGGGGACAGTAAATAGCAATCAGCCCCAGCATTTT.